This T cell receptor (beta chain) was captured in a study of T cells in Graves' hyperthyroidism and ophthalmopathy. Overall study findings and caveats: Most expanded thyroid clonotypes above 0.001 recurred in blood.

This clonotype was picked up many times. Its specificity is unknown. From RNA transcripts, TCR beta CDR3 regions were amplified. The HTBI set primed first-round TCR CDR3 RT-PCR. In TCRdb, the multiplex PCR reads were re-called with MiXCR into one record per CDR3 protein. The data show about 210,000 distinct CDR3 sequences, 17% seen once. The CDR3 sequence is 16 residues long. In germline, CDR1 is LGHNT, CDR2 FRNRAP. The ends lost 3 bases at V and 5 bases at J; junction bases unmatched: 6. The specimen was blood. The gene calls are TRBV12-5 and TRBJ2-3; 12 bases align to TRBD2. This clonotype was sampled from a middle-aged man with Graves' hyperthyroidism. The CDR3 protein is CASGFTSGRSGDTQYF. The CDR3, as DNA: TGTGCTAGTGGTTTCACTAGCGGGAGGTCGGGAGATACGCAGTATTTT. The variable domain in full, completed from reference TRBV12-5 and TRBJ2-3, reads DARVTQTPRHKVTEMGQEVTMRCQPILGHNTVFWYRQTMMQGLELLAYFRNRAPLDDSGMPKDRFSAEMPDATLATLKIQPSEPRDSAVYFCASGFTSGRSGDTQYFGPGTRLTVL.